This TCR beta chain derives from a study of T cells in Graves' hyperthyroidism and ophthalmopathy. Clinical symptoms, serum thyroxine and TRAb, thyroid ultrasound and orbital computed tomography together formed the diagnostic basis. TCR beta CDR3 region amplification was performed from RNA transcripts. The HTBI primer set drove a first-round RT-PCR of the TCR CDR3. Each CDR3 protein is one row after TCRdb ran MiXCR on the multiplex PCR reads. The sample yields about 400,000 distinct CDR3 sequences, more than 13% seen once. Sequencing was carried out using blood. This clonotype originated in a woman younger than 45 with Graves' hyperthyroidism.

The CDR3 loop reads CASSEGTSGRGLLEQFF. The DNA of the CDR3 is TGTGCCAGCAGTGAAGGGACTAGCGGGAGGGGTCTGCTTGAGCAGTTCTTC. The chain has TRBV2 and TRBJ2-1; the match to TRBD2 covers 15 bases. Germline V lookup: CDR1 SNHLY, CDR2 FYNNEI. The V and J ends lost 1 base and 9 bases, in that order; junction bases with no gene match: 7. This CDR3 is built from 17 residues.